Listed here are 18 T cell receptor beta chains from one sample, sequenced in a study of blood T cell repertoires in COVID-19. The method was immunoSEQ multiplex PCR; TCRdb's version includes in-frame clones alone and lacks a portion of them. The sample consists of fewer than 400,000 clones, 88% of them appearing once. The sequenced sample was PBMCs or T cells enriched from blood (not recorded which). The receptors here all came from a man aged 25 to 40 who had recovered from COVID-19.

This clone occurred once. The chain recombines TRBV30 with TRBJ2-5; tentatively, D is TRBD2 (5 bases). This CDR3 has 12 residues. V lost 3 bases and J lost 2, with 7 bases in between. The germline CDR1 and CDR2 sequences are GTSNPN and SVGIG (reference sequence). As DNA, the CDR3 is TGTGCCTGGAGGAGGGATCAAGAGACCCAGTACTTC. Protein: CAWRRDQETQYF. The whole variable domain, filled in from reference TRBV30 and TRBJ2-5, reads SQTIHQWPATLVQPVGSPLSLECTVEGTSNPNLYWYRQAAGRGLQLLFYSVGIGQISSEVPQNLSASRPQDRQFILSSKKLLLSDSGFYLCAWRRDQETQYFGPGTRLLVL.

This rearrangement joins TRBV5-4 to TRBJ1-2, with D uncertain. This CDR3 spans 12 amino acids. The germline V gene has CDR1 SGHNT and CDR2 YYREEE (reference sequence). Trimming stripped 0 bases from V and 4 bases from J, with 4 bases between. For the CDR3, the DNA is TGTGCCAGCAGCTTGGAACTCTATGGCTACACCTTC. Protein sequence: CASSLELYGYTF. Looking up the rest from reference TRBV5-4 and TRBJ1-2 gives the full variable domain: ETGVTQSPTHLIKTRGQQVTLRCSSQSGHNTVSWYQQALGQGPQFIFQYYREEENGRGNFPPRFSGLQFPNYSSELNVNALELDDSALYLCASSLELYGYTFGSGTRLTVV.

The genes are TRBV19 and TRBJ2-5, with TRBD1 identical over 7 bases. CDR3 length: 13 residues. The V gene's germline CDR1 is LNHDA and CDR2 SQIVND (reference sequence). The V gene end was trimmed by 6 bases and the J gene end by 4 bases; junction bases not matched to a gene: 5. DNA of the CDR3: TGTGCCAGTAGCAGGGACAGTGGAGAGACCCAGTACTTC. The encoded protein is CASSRDSGETQYF.

CDR3 DNA: TGTGCCACCAGTGATTGGACAGACACAGATACGCAGTATTTT. This encodes CATSDWTDTDTQYF. The rearrangement joins TRBV24-1 to TRBJ2-3, with D possibly matching TRBD1 (6 bases). Germline-derived CDR1 and CDR2 are KGHDR and SFDVKD. V lost 2 bases, J lost 2 bases, and 7 bases lay in between. The CDR3 covers 14 residues.

This chain connects TRBV24-1 to TRBJ2-6, with 8 nucleotides matching TRBD1. The ends lost 4 bases at V and 4 bases at J; junction bases unmatched: 8. Germline-derived CDR1 and CDR2 are KGHDR and SFDVKD. The CDR3 contains 17 residues. CDR3 amino acids: CATSERTGRSGANVLTF. CDR3 coding DNA: TGTGCCACCAGTGAACGGACAGGGAGGTCCGGGGCCAACGTCCTGACTTTC.

This chain joins TRBV7-8 and TRBJ2-1, with 9 nucleotides matching TRBD1. The CDR3 sequence is 16 residues long. Germline trimming cut 0 bases from V and 10 bases from J; bases unmatched to any gene: 10. The germline V gene encodes CDR1 SGHVS and CDR2 FQNEAQ. CDR3 DNA: TGTGCCAGCAGCTTAGCCGCGACAGGGGGAGGAAGGGAGCAGTTCTTC. This sequence encodes CASSLAATGGGREQFF.

V is TRBV9 and J is TRBJ1-6; a weak D match, TRBD1 (6 bases). This CDR3 spans 15 amino acids. V lost 7 bases, J lost 3 bases, and 14 bases lay in between. Germline-derived CDR1 and CDR2 are SGDLS and YYNGEE. The CDR3 reads CASGRGGIYNSPLHF. CDR3 in DNA: TGTGCCAGCGGCAGGGGCGGAATCTATAATTCACCCCTCCACTTT.

CDR3 nucleotides: TGTGCCAGCAGCTTTAGCCCGCCGGACATTCAGTACTTC. Encoded protein: CASSFSPPDIQYF. V usage is TRBV11-2 and J usage is TRBJ2-4; D uncertain. There are 13 residues in the CDR3. Trimming removed 3 bases at V and 8 bases at J, with 11 bases between. The germline V gene has CDR1 SGHAT and CDR2 FQNNGV.

The V and J genes are TRBV6-5 and TRBJ2-5, with a tentative D call TRBD2 (7 bases). Trimming removed 6 bases at V and 4 bases at J, with 15 bases between. Germline CDR1 MNHEY, CDR2 SVGAGI. The CDR3 contains 14 residues. The CDR3 spells CASRRGGPPETQYF. Written as DNA, the CDR3 is TGTGCCAGCAGGAGGGGGGGGCCCCCAGAGACCCAGTACTTC.

The rearrangement joins TRBV6-5 to TRBJ1-4; possible D gene TRBD1, 6 bases. V was pared by 6 bases and J by 7 bases, with 15 bases between. The CDR3 covers 14 residues. CDR1 is MNHEY, CDR2 SVGAGI, per germline. The CDR3 DNA sequence: TGTGCCAGCAGACAAACCGGGACACGTGAAAAACTGTTTTTT. This encodes CASRQTGTREKLFF.

The chain uses TRBV7-8 and TRBJ2-5, with 12 bases lining up with TRBD1. This CDR3 contains 16 residues. Germline values: CDR1 SGHVS, CDR2 FQNEAQ. The ends lost 3 bases at V and 5 bases at J; junction bases unmatched: 7. CDR3 bases: TGTGCCAGCAGCTTTGGGACAGGGGGCTCGGGGGAGACCCAGTACTTC. This gives the protein CASSFGTGGSGETQYF.

This chain joins TRBV7-2 and TRBJ1-2; 9 positions match TRBD1. Trimming took 2 bases from V and 5 from J; bases not matched to a gene: 3. The CDR3 runs to 14 residues. Germline values: CDR1 SGHTA, CDR2 FQGNSA. This chain's CDR3 is CASSLNRGPYGYTF. DNA of the CDR3: TGTGCCAGCAGCTTAAACAGGGGGCCTTATGGCTACACCTTC.

The V and J genes are TRBV11-3 and TRBJ1-4, with D unresolved. Trimming took off 5 bases at V and 0 bases at J, with 10 bases between the two ends. CDR1 and CDR2 (germline): SGHNT, YENEEA. The CDR3 spans 15 residues. The CDR3 spells CASSRYSATNEKLFF. In DNA, the CDR3 is TGTGCCAGCAGCCGATATAGTGCAACTAATGAAAAACTGTTTTTT.

This clone was seen only a few times. This chain uses TRBV27 with TRBJ1-5, with a tentative D call TRBD1 (5 bases). V lost 0 bases and J 4 bases, leaving 13 bases between the germline ends. The CDR3 has 16 amino acids. Germline V gene data show CDR1 as MNHEY and CDR2 as SMNVEV (reference sequence). The DNA of the CDR3 is TGTGCCAGCAGTTTATCTGGGGGGTCTGGGAATCAGCCCCAGCATTTT. Translated: CASSLSGGSGNQPQHF.

CDR3 sequence (DNA): TGTGCCAGCAGCGCGCACGTAGGATATTTCGGGGGGCCCCTAGCAGATACGCAGTATTTT. Its translation is CASSAHVGYFGGPLADTQYF. V usage is TRBV9 and J usage is TRBJ2-3; D is possibly TRBD2 (7 bases). Looked up from germline, CDR1 is SGDLS and CDR2 is YYNGEE. CDR3 length equals 20 residues. Trimming shortened V by 3 bases and J by 4 bases, and 30 bases separated the two germline ends.

The CDR3 protein is CASSEGTVSTF. Written as DNA, the CDR3 is TGTGCCAGCAGTGAAGGGACAGTCTCAACCTTC. The genes are TRBV2 and TRBJ1-2, with D tentatively TRBD1 (6 bases). Germline V gene sequence: CDR1 SNHLY, CDR2 FYNNEI. CDR3 size: 11 residues. Trimming took off 1 base at V and 14 bases at J, with 11 bases between the two ends. Variable domain in full (rest from reference TRBV2 and TRBJ1-2): EPEVTQTPSHQVTQMGQEVILRCVPISNHLYFYWYRQILGQKVEFLVSFYNNEISEKSEIFDDQFSVERPDGSNFTLKIRSTKLEDSAMYFCASSEGTVSTFGSGTRLTVV.

The CDR3 region has the DNA TGTGCCAGCAGCCCGCCCGGGAAATACGAGCAGTACTTC. It specifies CASSPPGKYEQYF. This sequence joins TRBV6-2 or TRBV6-3 and TRBJ2-7, with TRBD2 as a possible D gene (5 bases). V lost 6 bases and J lost 4, with 13 bases in between. CDR1 and CDR2 from the germline V gene are MNHEY and SVGEGT. The CDR3 has 13 residues.

The rearrangement joins TRBV24-1 to TRBJ2-7; the D gene is possibly TRBD2 (5 bases). Trimming cost V 6 bases and J 6 bases, with 11 bases left between them. This CDR3 comprises 12 residues. Germline CDR1 and CDR2: KGHDR and SFDVKD. CDR3 protein: CATSNRGSEQYF. CDR3 in DNA: TGTGCCACCAGTAATCGGGGTAGCGAGCAGTACTTC.